The subject of this entry is one TCR beta chain. Its antigen specificity is not known. No base qualities exist here, and no much larger clone lies one base off it. The data derive from a study of blood T cell repertoires in COVID-19 (dated by TCRdb to the early 2020s). With regard to the full study: Samples from collaborators originated in the United States, Italy and Spain and spanned both the acute and convalescent phases of COVID-19. Nearly every sample came with metadata listing a de-identified subject ID, COVID-19 status, age in years and sex. The dataset comprised deeply sampled blood TCRbeta repertoires from subjects exposed to, actively infected with, or recovered from COVID-19. The samples were drawn from two sources: the first 160 participants of the ongoing ImmuneRACE study, and 950 to 1,500 subjects contributed by 6 global collaborators. The repertoires were released in a freely available public database meant as a resource for research on the immune response to SARS-CoV-2. Where available, HLA class I and class II types were taken from metadata supplied by the sample provider and were not determined by assay-based typing. The prospective study material was composed of cDNA or gDNA derived from T cells, B-cell-depleted T cells, or PBMCs.

In the prospective study, participants were about 18 to 95 years old, resided in about two dozen geographic areas of the United States, and were enrolled through a virtual design. In the prospective study, participants were assigned to cohorts based on the clinical history participants reported in a screening survey and a study questionnaire. Mobile phlebotomists in the prospective study collected whole blood, serum and a nasopharyngeal or oropharyngeal swab from every participant. Additional blood draws and questionnaires over an approximately two-month period could optionally be provided by prospective study participants. Prospective study blood samples were shipped either frozen or at room temperature before DNA extraction. The immunoSEQ Assay, a bias-controlled multiplex PCR, was used to amplify TCRbeta CDR3 regions from genomic DNA. Under the source paper's analysis protocol: The number of nucleated cells in each sample was estimated from the amplification of reference gene primers within the assay. To quantify the absolute abundance of each unique TCRbeta CDR3 rearrangement, sequence reads were collapsed and filtered. Productive Simpson clonality was computed per sample as the square root of Simpson's diversity index over productive rearrangements. As stored in TCRdb, this immuneACCESS dataset retains in-frame rearrangements with V and J assigned. A fraction of the clones does not appear; measured against another copy, unresolved V genes explain less than half of the discrepancy, and the remainder lacks a known reason. Clone size and V and J calls were adopted from that table, with D and trimming inferred from the DNA. Here the sample has about 220,000 clones; 70% to 90% occur a single time. The ten top clones hold roughly 14% of the sample.

General study outcomes and caveats: The amount of clinical and demographic metadata varied by source and participant and was provided uncurated.

The germline V gene yields MNHEY for CDR1 and SVGEGT for CDR2. From cysteine to phenylalanine, the CDR3 is 16 amino acids long. Just CDR3 DNA is preserved here, 48 bases in frame from base 1. V and J lose 4 bases and 2 bases, and a span of 18 bases separates them. Material: PBMCs or T cells enriched from blood (not recorded which). The chain was built from TRBV6-2 or TRBV6-3 and TRBJ2-7, with the D gene call left open. This TCR came from a woman aged 45-60 years with acute COVID-19. The DNA sequence is TGTGCCAGCAGTTCCCCCAGAGGTCACAATACCTACGAGCAGTACTTC. The translation is CASSSPRGHNTYEQYF.